Reported below is one TCR beta chain. This sample is drawn from a study of blood T cell repertoires in COVID-19. Across the whole study: The analysed material was cDNA or gDNA that came from T cells, B-cell-depleted T cells, or PBMCs.

Those enrolled, adults aged roughly 18 to 90 years, came from under 25 US areas. As processed by the authors: Nucleated cell number was recorded as an estimate derived from reference gene primer amplification. Clones were read by immunoSEQ multiplex PCR, and TCRdb kept only the in-frame ones, dropping some. Clone size and V and J calls were adopted from that table, with D and trimming inferred from the DNA. The table shows roughly 400,000 clones, with 75% to 90% occurring only once. Germline V gene lookup returns CDR1 SGHRS and CDR2 YFSETQ. This CDR3 region has 16 residues. V lost 0 bases, J lost 8 bases, and 11 bases stayed unmatched.

This receptor was identified in a man aged 25-45 years who had recovered from COVID-19. The sequenced sample was PBMCs or T cells enriched from blood (not recorded which). This chain uses TRBV5-1 with TRBJ2-1; the match to TRBD2 covers 7 bases. The CDR3 region is CASSLDFGGRGDEQFF. In nucleotides, the CDR3 is TGCGCCAGCAGCTTGGATTTTGGCGGGAGAGGGGATGAGCAGTTCTTC.